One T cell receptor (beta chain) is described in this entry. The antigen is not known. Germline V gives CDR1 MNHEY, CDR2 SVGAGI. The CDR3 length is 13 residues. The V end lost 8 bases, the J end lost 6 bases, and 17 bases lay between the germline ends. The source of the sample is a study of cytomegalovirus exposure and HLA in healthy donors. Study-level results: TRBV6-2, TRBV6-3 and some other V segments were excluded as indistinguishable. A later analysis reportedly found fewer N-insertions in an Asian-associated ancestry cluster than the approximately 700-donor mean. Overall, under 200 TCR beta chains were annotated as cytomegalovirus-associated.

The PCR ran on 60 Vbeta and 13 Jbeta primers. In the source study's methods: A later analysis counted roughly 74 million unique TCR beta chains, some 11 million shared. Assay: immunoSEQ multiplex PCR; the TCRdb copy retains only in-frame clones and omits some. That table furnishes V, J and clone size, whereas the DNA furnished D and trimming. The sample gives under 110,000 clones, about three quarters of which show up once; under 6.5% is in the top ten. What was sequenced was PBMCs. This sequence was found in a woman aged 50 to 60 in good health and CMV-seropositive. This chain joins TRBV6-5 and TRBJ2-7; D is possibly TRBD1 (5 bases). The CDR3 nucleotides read TGTGCCAGCGGTACCCTAGGCAGGGCCGAGCAGTACTTC. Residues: CASGTLGRAEQYF.